This T cell receptor (beta chain) was retrieved from a study of PD-L1 blockade in urothelial cancer. At the level of the study: T cell content in blood samples showed a median of around 150,000.

CDR3 length equals 15 residues. From germline, CDR1 is LNHNV and CDR2 YYDKDF (reference sequence). The V end was cut by 5 bases, the J end by 4 bases, with 15 bases between. Synthetic templates analogous to TCR were spiked into all PCRs individually. The protocol was immunoSEQ multiplex PCR, while the TCRdb copy is restricted to in-frame clones and leaves out a portion. The repertoire holds about 41,000 clones, with 82% as singletons. Each patient presented with locally advanced or metastatic urothelial carcinoma. Anywhere from 1 to 8 samples came from each patient, spanning pretreatment and on-treatment.

The chain has TRBV15 and TRBJ1-5, with D possibly being TRBD1 (5 bases). The sequence was obtained from a man in his 60s with urothelial cancer. The source was PBMCs, collected around atezolizumab (anti-PD-L1) treatment. CDR3 residues: CATSRGLDSNQPQHF. The CDR3 coding sequence is TGTGCCACCAGCCGCGGATTAGACAGTAATCAGCCCCAGCATTTT.